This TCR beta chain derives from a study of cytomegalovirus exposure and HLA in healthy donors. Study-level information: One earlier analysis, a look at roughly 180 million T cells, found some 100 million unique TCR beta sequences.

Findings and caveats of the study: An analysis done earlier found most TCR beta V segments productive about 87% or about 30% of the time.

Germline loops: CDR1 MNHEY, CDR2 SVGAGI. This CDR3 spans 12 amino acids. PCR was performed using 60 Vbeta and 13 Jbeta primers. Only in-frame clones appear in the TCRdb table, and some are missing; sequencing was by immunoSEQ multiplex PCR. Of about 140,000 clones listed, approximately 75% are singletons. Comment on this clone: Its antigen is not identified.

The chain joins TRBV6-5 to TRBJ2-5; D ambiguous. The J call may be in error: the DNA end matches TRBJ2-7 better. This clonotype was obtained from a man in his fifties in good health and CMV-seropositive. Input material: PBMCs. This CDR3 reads CASSKSSYEQYF. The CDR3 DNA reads TGTGCCAGCAGCAAGAGTTCCTACGAGCAGTACTTC.